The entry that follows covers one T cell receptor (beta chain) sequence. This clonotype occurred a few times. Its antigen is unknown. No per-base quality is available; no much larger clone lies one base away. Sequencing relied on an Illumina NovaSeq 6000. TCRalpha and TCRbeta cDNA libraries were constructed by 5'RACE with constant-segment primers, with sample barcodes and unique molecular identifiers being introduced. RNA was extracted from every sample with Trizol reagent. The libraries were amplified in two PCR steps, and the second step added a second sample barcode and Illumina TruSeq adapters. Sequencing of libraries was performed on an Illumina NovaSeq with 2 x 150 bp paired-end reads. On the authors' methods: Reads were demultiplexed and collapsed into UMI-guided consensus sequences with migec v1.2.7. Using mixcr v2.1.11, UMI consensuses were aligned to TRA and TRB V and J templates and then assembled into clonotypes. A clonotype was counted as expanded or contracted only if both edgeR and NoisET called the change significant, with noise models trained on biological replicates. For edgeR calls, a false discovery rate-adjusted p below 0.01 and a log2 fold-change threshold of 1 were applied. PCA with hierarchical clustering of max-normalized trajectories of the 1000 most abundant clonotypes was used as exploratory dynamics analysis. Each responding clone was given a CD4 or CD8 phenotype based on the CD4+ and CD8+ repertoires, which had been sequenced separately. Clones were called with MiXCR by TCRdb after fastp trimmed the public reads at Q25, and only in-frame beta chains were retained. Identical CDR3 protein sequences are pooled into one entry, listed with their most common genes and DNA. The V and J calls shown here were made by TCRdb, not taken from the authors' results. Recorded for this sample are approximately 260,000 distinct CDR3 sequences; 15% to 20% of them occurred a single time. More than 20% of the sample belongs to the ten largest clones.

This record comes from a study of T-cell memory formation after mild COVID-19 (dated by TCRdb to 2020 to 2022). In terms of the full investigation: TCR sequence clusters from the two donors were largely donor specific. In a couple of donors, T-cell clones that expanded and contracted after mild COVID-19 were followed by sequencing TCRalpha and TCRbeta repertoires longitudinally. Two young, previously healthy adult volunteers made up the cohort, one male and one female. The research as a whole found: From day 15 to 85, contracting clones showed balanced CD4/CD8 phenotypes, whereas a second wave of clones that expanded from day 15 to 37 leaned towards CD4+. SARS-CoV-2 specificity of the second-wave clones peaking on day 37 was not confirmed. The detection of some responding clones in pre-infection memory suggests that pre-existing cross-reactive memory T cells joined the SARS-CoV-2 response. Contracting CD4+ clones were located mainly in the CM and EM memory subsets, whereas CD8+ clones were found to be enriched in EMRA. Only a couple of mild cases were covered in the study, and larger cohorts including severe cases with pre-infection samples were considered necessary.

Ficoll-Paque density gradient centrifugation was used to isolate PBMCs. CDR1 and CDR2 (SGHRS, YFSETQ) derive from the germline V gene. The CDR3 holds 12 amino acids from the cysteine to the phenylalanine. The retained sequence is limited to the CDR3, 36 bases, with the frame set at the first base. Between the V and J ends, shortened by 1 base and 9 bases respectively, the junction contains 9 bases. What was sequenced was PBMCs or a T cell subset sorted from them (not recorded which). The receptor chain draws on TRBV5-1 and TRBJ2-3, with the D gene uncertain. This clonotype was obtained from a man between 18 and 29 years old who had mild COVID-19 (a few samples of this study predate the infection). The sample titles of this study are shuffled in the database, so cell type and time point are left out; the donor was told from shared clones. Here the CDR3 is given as CASSLNTRTQYF. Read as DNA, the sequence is TGCGCCAGCAGCTTGAATACGAGAACGCAGTATTTT.